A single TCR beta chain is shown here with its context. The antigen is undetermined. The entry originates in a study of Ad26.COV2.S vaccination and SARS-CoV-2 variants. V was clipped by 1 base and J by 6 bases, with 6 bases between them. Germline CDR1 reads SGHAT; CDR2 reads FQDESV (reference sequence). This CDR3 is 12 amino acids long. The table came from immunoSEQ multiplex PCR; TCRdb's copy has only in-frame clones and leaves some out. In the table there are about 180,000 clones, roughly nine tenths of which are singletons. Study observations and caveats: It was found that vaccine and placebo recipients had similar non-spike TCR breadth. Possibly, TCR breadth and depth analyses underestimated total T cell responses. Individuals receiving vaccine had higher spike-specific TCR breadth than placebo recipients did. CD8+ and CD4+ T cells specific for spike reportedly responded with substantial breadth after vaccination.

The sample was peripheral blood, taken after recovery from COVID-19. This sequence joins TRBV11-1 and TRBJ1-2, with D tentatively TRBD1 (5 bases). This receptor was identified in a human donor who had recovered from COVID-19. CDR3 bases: TGTGCCAGCAGCTTAGGCAGGGATGGCTACACCTTC. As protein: CASSLGRDGYTF.